This T cell receptor (beta chain) is from a study of vaccination and CD4 T cells after COVID-19. As concerns this clonotype: Its antigen is currently unknown.

The assay that was used to sequence DNA from cultured CD4+ T cells was the Oncomine TCR Beta short-read assay. TCRdb re-derived calls from the PCR reads in MiXCR, one entry per CDR3 protein. The sample has about 11,000 distinct CDR3 sequences; roughly 58% are singletons. The treatment denotes: approximately 10-day PBMC culture with coronavirus spike peptide pools or control peptides (ViraFEST assay). ViraFEST expanded antigen-specific T cells with peptide pools, then sequenced TCRs. The CDR3 has 11 amino acids. Trimming cost V 3 bases and J 6 bases, with 8 bases left between them. Germline CDR1 reads SQVTM; CDR2 reads ANQGSEA.

J is TRBJ1-1 and V is TRBV29-1; D is unresolved. The sequenced material came from CD4+ T cells from blood, cultured in vitro. The source is a human donor who had recovered from COVID-19. CDR3 sequence reads: CSVEGKSEAFF. The CDR3 nucleotides are TGCAGCGTTGAGGGTAAATCTGAAGCTTTCTTT.